Listed here are 18 T cell receptor beta chains from one sample, sequenced in a study of blood T cell repertoires in COVID-19. The table came from immunoSEQ multiplex PCR; TCRdb's copy has only in-frame clones and leaves some out. The sample consists of around 100,000 clones, around two thirds of them appearing once. The material sequenced was peripheral blood. The source of these receptors is a man between 65 and 85 years old with COVID-19, enrolled during active disease.

The chain recombines TRBV29-1 with TRBJ2-3; TRBD2 agrees at 9 bases. Looked up from germline, CDR1 is SQVTM and CDR2 is ANQGSEA. The CDR3 loop spans 17 amino acids. V was pared by 7 bases and J by 0 bases, with 14 bases of the junction left unmatched. The chain's CDR3 is CSAIGGRGWVSTDTQYF. CDR3 bases: TGCAGCGCGATCGGCGGGAGGGGATGGGTTAGCACAGATACGCAGTATTTT.

The rearrangement uses TRBV4-2 and TRBJ2-7; D may be TRBD2 (5 bases). Trimming pared 0 bases from V and 0 bases from J, leaving 9 bases between. The germline CDR1 and CDR2 sequences are LGHNA and YNFKEQ. The CDR3 is 15 amino acids. CDR3 bases: TGTGCCAGCAGCCAAGATGAGCGGACCTCCTACGAGCAGTACTTC. It encodes CASSQDERTSYEQYF.

The CDR3 reads CASSHDGLSNQPQHF. The CDR3 DNA reads TGTGCCAGCAGCCATGACGGACTTAGCAATCAGCCCCAGCATTTT. The gene calls are TRBV6-5 and TRBJ1-5, with D uncertain. The CDR3 consists of 15 residues. V was shortened by 6 bases and J by 0 bases, with 12 bases between the two germline ends. Germline V CDR1 and CDR2: MNHEY, SVGAGI.

The chain carries TRBV24-1 and TRBJ2-1; TRBD2 agrees at 11 bases. The CDR3 loop spans 17 amino acids. The V gene's germline CDR1 is KGHDR and CDR2 SFDVKD. After removal of 1 base from V and 7 bases from J, the junction contained 8 bases not matched to a gene. This CDR3 reads CATSDFSGLAGNNEQFF. The CDR3 nucleotides are TGTGCCACCAGTGATTTTTCAGGACTAGCGGGCAATAATGAGCAGTTCTTC.

The V call is TRBV13, the J call TRBJ2-3; 13 bases map to TRBD2. The junction had 8 bases not matched to a gene; V was cut back by 4 bases and J by 1 base. Germline loops: CDR1 PRHDT, CDR2 FYEKMQ (reference sequence). The CDR3 has 18 amino acids. The CDR3 DNA reads TGTGCCAGCAGCTCAAGGACTAGCGGGAGTCTCGGCACAGATACGCAGTATTTT. This encodes CASSSRTSGSLGTDTQYF.

V and J are TRBV5-1 and TRBJ2-7, with TRBD2 matching over 7 bases. V lost 0 bases to trimming and J lost 2 bases; unmatched junction nucleotides: 2. The germline V gene encodes CDR1 SGHRS and CDR2 YFSETQ. CDR3 length: 14 amino acids. CDR3: CASSLGRETYEQYF. CDR3 in DNA: TGCGCCAGCAGCTTGGGGCGGGAGACCTACGAGCAGTACTTC.

The genes are TRBV4-1 and TRBJ2-7; D uncertain. Trimming shortened V by 4 bases and J by 0 bases, and 10 bases separated the two germline ends. This CDR3 comprises 14 residues. The germline V gene has CDR1 MGHRA and CDR2 YSYEKL. The CDR3, as DNA: TGCGCCAGCAGCCTCCACAGTAGCTCCTACGAGCAGTACTTC. This translates into CASSLHSSSYEQYF.

The gene calls are TRBV18 and TRBJ1-4; D ambiguous. Germline CDR1 and CDR2: KGHSH and LQKENI. This CDR3 has 14 amino acids. With 2 bases removed from V and 4 bases from J, the gap between germline ends came to 8 bases. CDR3 loop: CASSPEGVNEKLFF. DNA for the CDR3: TGTGCCAGCTCACCAGAGGGAGTTAATGAAAAACTGTTTTTT.

The chain uses TRBV19 and TRBJ1-2, with D unclear. Trimming pared 6 bases from V and 2 bases from J, leaving 13 bases between. Germline CDR1 reads LNHDA; CDR2 reads SQIVND (reference sequence). The CDR3 covers 14 residues. This CDR3 is CASSPDSFNYGYTF. The CDR3 region has the DNA TGTGCCAGTAGCCCTGACTCTTTCAACTATGGCTACACCTTC.

V gene TRBV3-1 (or the pseudogene TRBV3-2) combines with J gene TRBJ2-5, with TRBD2 matching 7 bases. The CDR3 contains 15 residues. Germline V lookup: CDR1 LGHDT, CDR2 YNNKEL (reference sequence). Losses at the gene ends were 4 bases for V and 3 bases for J; bases not matched to a gene: 8. The CDR3 region is CASSPQAGREETQYF. The CDR3 DNA is TGTGCCAGCAGCCCCCAGGCTGGGAGGGAAGAGACCCAGTACTTC.

The chain carries TRBV27 and TRBJ1-1; D is undetermined. From germline, CDR1 is MNHEY and CDR2 SMNVEV (reference sequence). This CDR3 has 13 amino acids. Deletions cut 5 bases from V and 0 bases from J, with 7 bases between. In nucleotides, the CDR3 is TGTGCCAGCAGTGTCAACATGAACACTGAAGCTTTCTTT. This sequence encodes CASSVNMNTEAFF.

V and J are TRBV5-1 and TRBJ2-3, with TRBD1 as a possible D gene (5 bases). The CDR3 contains 14 residues. Germline V gives CDR1 SGHRS, CDR2 YFSETQ. Trimming cost V 1 base and J 2 bases, with 8 bases left between them. The CDR3 spells CASSLMDNTDTQYF. In nucleotides, the CDR3 is TGCGCCAGCAGCTTGATGGACAACACAGATACGCAGTATTTT. Full variable domain (remainder filled in from reference TRBV5-1 and TRBJ2-3): KAGVTQTPRYLIKTRGQQVTLSCSPISGHRSVSWYQQTPGQGLQFLFEYFSETQRNKGNFPGRFSGRQFSNSRSEMNVSTLELGDSALYLCASSLMDNTDTQYFGPGTRLTVL.

This clone has at least ten counts. V and J are TRBV6-2 or TRBV6-3 and TRBJ2-7; possible D gene TRBD1, 6 bases. The CDR3 sequence is 15 residues long. Germline-derived CDR1 and CDR2 are MNHEY and SVGEGT. V was trimmed by 7 bases and J by 2 bases, leaving 18 bases between them. As DNA, the CDR3 is TGTGCCAGCACCCCGGGACAACGTAGCCCCTACGAGCAGTACTTC. It encodes CASTPGQRSPYEQYF.

The J gene is TRBJ2-5, the V gene TRBV15, with D perhaps matching TRBD1 (6 bases). The CDR3 has 15 residues. Trimming removed 0 bases from V and 4 bases from J, with 12 bases in between. The V gene's germline CDR1 is LNHNV and CDR2 YYDKDF (reference sequence). CDR3 region: CATSREPQGLETQYF. The CDR3, as DNA: TGTGCCACCAGCAGAGAACCCCAGGGGCTAGAGACCCAGTACTTC.

The chain uses TRBV18 and TRBJ2-5; 9 nucleotides match TRBD1. The CDR3 extends over 16 amino acids. Germline-derived CDR1 and CDR2 are KGHSH and LQKENI. The V segment lost 10 bases and the J segment 1 base; nucleotides outside the gene matches: 13. This CDR3 is CATRMTGQGRQETQYF. The CDR3 nucleotides are TGTGCCACCCGGATGACGGGACAGGGTCGCCAAGAGACCCAGTACTTC.

This chain uses TRBV14 with TRBJ2-3; D call uncertain. V lost 1 base and J lost 2, with 13 bases in between. Germline CDR1 and CDR2: SGHDN and FVKESK. The CDR3 runs 16 residues. CDR3 loop: CASSQGVFLPTDTQYF. Written as DNA, the CDR3 is TGTGCCAGCAGCCAAGGAGTATTTCTCCCCACAGATACGCAGTATTTT.

The chain joins TRBV4-3 to TRBJ2-2; a weak D match, TRBD1 (5 bases). Germline V gives CDR1 LGHNA, CDR2 YSLEER. V lost 4 bases and J lost 6, with 12 bases in between. This CDR3 is 14 amino acids long. This CDR3 is CASSPGFLAGELFF. CDR3 nucleotides: TGCGCCAGCAGCCCAGGGTTTTTGGCCGGGGAGCTGTTTTTT.

This chain links TRBV7-2 with TRBJ2-3, with D unclear. V lost 0 bases and J 3 bases, leaving 4 bases between the germline ends. Germline V gives CDR1 SGHTA, CDR2 FQGNSA. The CDR3 consists of 13 residues. The CDR3 nucleotides are TGTGCCAGCAGCTTAGCTGTAACAGATACGCAGTATTTT. Translating it yields CASSLAVTDTQYF.